These T cell receptor beta chains were read from a single sample in a study of blood T cell repertoires in COVID-19. Repertoires were generated with immunoSEQ multiplex PCR, while TCRdb's copy carries only in-frame clones and drops some. The table shows about 220,000 clones, with over 75% occurring only once. The sequenced sample consisted of PBMCs or T cells enriched from blood (not recorded which). These receptors originate from a woman younger than 30 in a cohort exposed to, infected with or recovered from COVID-19 (not recorded which). Both conserved end residues are part of each CDR3. The order of the fields is J gene, D gene, clone size, V gene, CDR3 protein, CDR3 DNA. A D gene is named only where the DNA matches it firmly. Clone size is shown for a subset of rows, as once, few, many or a class of expanded clone.

J gene: TRBJ1-3
D gene: .
clone size: once
V gene: TRBV4-1
CDR3 protein: CASSQEPTGSSGNTIYF
CDR3 DNA: TGCGCCAGCAGCCAGGAACCGACGGGATCCTCTGGAAACACCATATATTTT

J gene: TRBJ1-2
D gene: .
clone size: .
V gene: TRBV5-6
CDR3 protein: CASSPIQGLYGYTF
CDR3 DNA: TGTGCCAGCAGCCCCATTCAGGGGCTATATGGCTACACCTTC

J gene: TRBJ2-5
D gene: .
clone size: .
V gene: TRBV5-6
CDR3 protein: CASSSGETQYF
CDR3 DNA: TGTGCCAGCAGCAGCGGGGAGACCCAGTACTTC

J gene: TRBJ1-1
D gene: TRBD1
clone size: .
V gene: TRBV5-1
CDR3 protein: CASSSGGTGRTEAFF
CDR3 DNA: TGCGCCAGCAGCTCCGGCGGGACAGGGAGGACTGAAGCTTTCTTT

J gene: TRBJ2-1
D gene: .
clone size: few
V gene: TRBV7-9
CDR3 protein: CASSFLNEQFF
CDR3 DNA: TGTGCCAGCAGCTTCCTCAATGAGCAGTTCTTC

J gene: TRBJ2-1
D gene: TRBD2
clone size: .
V gene: TRBV24-1
CDR3 protein: CATSASGSGRYNEQFF
CDR3 DNA: TGTGCCACCAGTGCCTCCGGTAGCGGGAGATACAATGAGCAGTTCTTC

J gene: TRBJ2-7
D gene: TRBD2
clone size: .
V gene: TRBV7-2
CDR3 protein: CASSYPGLAVEQYF
CDR3 DNA: TGTGCCAGCAGCTACCCGGGACTAGCGGTCGAGCAGTACTTC

J gene: TRBJ1-2
D gene: .
clone size: once
V gene: TRBV28
CDR3 protein: CASRDGGDYGYTF
CDR3 DNA: TGTGCCAGCAGAGACGGCGGCGACTATGGCTACACCTTC

J gene: TRBJ1-1
D gene: .
clone size: .
V gene: TRBV2
CDR3 protein: CASSEGWHTEAFF
CDR3 DNA: TGTGCCAGCAGCGAAGGGTGGCACACTGAAGCTTTCTTT

J gene: TRBJ1-1
D gene: .
clone size: .
V gene: TRBV11-3
CDR3 protein: CASSLQWNTEAFF
CDR3 DNA: TGTGCCAGCAGCCTTCAGTGGAACACTGAAGCTTTCTTT

J gene: TRBJ2-7
D gene: TRBD1
clone size: .
V gene: TRBV18
CDR3 protein: CASSPRQGNEQYF
CDR3 DNA: TGTGCCAGCTCACCCAGACAGGGCAACGAGCAGTACTTC

J gene: TRBJ1-5
D gene: TRBD1
clone size: .
V gene: TRBV6-1
CDR3 protein: CASRERQGRSNQPQHF
CDR3 DNA: TGTGCCAGCAGAGAAAGACAGGGTAGGAGCAATCAGCCCCAGCATTTT

J gene: TRBJ2-7
D gene: TRBD2
clone size: .
V gene: TRBV19
CDR3 protein: CASSMNVLAGVHEQYF
CDR3 DNA: TGTGCCAGTAGTATGAACGTTCTAGCGGGAGTACACGAGCAGTACTTC

J gene: TRBJ2-7
D gene: TRBD2
clone size: .
V gene: TRBV6-2/TRBV6-3
CDR3 protein: CASSYSKTSGGLYEQYF
CDR3 DNA: TGTGCCAGCAGTTACTCGAAGACTAGCGGGGGGCTCTACGAGCAGTACTTC

J gene: TRBJ2-3
D gene: TRBD2
clone size: .
V gene: TRBV14
CDR3 protein: CASSQVAGGSTDTQYF
CDR3 DNA: TGTGCCAGCAGCCAAGTAGCGGGGGGTTCCACAGATACGCAGTATTTT

J gene: TRBJ2-1
D gene: .
clone size: .
V gene: TRBV29-1
CDR3 protein: CSVETGLRSYNEQFF
CDR3 DNA: TGCAGCGTTGAAACAGGGTTAAGGTCCTACAATGAGCAGTTCTTC

J gene: TRBJ1-6
D gene: TRBD1
clone size: .
V gene: TRBV2
CDR3 protein: CASSERQGDNSPLHF
CDR3 DNA: TGTGCCAGCAGTGAACGACAGGGGGATAATTCACCCCTCCACTTT

J gene: TRBJ2-1
D gene: TRBD2
clone size: .
V gene: TRBV7-2
CDR3 protein: CASSLIAGGPIEQFF
CDR3 DNA: TGTGCCAGCAGCTTAATAGCGGGGGGGCCTATTGAGCAGTTCTTC

J gene: TRBJ1-2
D gene: .
clone size: .
V gene: TRBV27
CDR3 protein: CASRHLNYGYTF
CDR3 DNA: TGTGCCAGCAGACACCTGAACTATGGCTACACCTTC

J gene: TRBJ1-1
D gene: .
clone size: .
V gene: TRBV27
CDR3 protein: CASSRPGDTEAFF
CDR3 DNA: TGTGCCAGCAGTAGGCCAGGGGACACTGAAGCTTTCTTT

J gene: TRBJ2-7
D gene: .
clone size: .
V gene: TRBV5-6
CDR3 protein: CASSPGGGASYEQYF
CDR3 DNA: TGTGCCAGCAGCCCTGGTGGGGGGGCCTCCTACGAGCAGTACTTC

J gene: TRBJ1-1
D gene: TRBD1
clone size: .
V gene: TRBV11-2
CDR3 protein: CASSLPSGTENTEAFF
CDR3 DNA: TGTGCCAGCAGCTTACCCTCCGGGACAGAGAACACTGAAGCTTTCTTT

J gene: TRBJ2-7
D gene: TRBD1
clone size: .
V gene: TRBV25-1
CDR3 protein: CASSEITGGYEQYF
CDR3 DNA: TGTGCCAGCAGTGAAATTACAGGGGGCTACGAGCAGTACTTC

J gene: TRBJ2-1
D gene: .
clone size: .
V gene: TRBV2
CDR3 protein: CASSVSSTLYNEQFF
CDR3 DNA: TGTGCCAGCAGTGTTTCTAGTACACTGTACAATGAGCAGTTCTTC

J gene: TRBJ2-1
D gene: .
clone size: .
V gene: TRBV5-1
CDR3 protein: CASSLARNEQFF
CDR3 DNA: TGCGCCAGCAGCTTGGCCAGGAATGAGCAGTTCTTC

J gene: TRBJ1-1
D gene: TRBD1
clone size: .
V gene: TRBV7-9
CDR3 protein: CASSLRGGQGTEAFF
CDR3 DNA: TGTGCCAGCAGCTTAAGAGGGGGACAGGGCACTGAAGCTTTCTTT

J gene: TRBJ1-2
D gene: TRBD1
clone size: .
V gene: TRBV4-1
CDR3 protein: CASSQPGQVPRTNYGYTF
CDR3 DNA: TGCGCCAGCAGCCAACCGGGACAGGTACCCCGGACTAACTATGGCTACACCTTC

J gene: TRBJ2-1
D gene: TRBD1
clone size: .
V gene: TRBV3-1/TRBV3-2
CDR3 protein: CASSSYRTGINEQFF
CDR3 DNA: TGTGCCAGCAGCTCCTACCGGACAGGTATCAATGAGCAGTTCTTC

J gene: TRBJ2-7
D gene: .
clone size: .
V gene: TRBV7-8
CDR3 protein: CASSYKWEVSYEQYF
CDR3 DNA: TGTGCCAGCAGTTATAAGTGGGAGGTATCCTACGAGCAGTACTTC

J gene: TRBJ2-7
D gene: TRBD1
clone size: .
V gene: TRBV6-5
CDR3 protein: CASSYSLTGGSYEQYF
CDR3 DNA: TGTGCCAGCAGTTACTCTCTGACAGGGGGCTCCTACGAGCAGTACTTC

J gene: TRBJ1-2
D gene: .
clone size: .
V gene: TRBV29-1
CDR3 protein: CSVEGRGNYGYTF
CDR3 DNA: TGCAGCGTTGAAGGCCGGGGTAACTATGGCTACACCTTC

J gene: TRBJ1-1
D gene: .
clone size: .
V gene: TRBV25-1
CDR3 protein: CASTLTVNTEAFF
CDR3 DNA: TGTGCCAGCACCTTAACAGTGAACACTGAAGCTTTCTTT

J gene: TRBJ1-6
D gene: .
clone size: .
V gene: TRBV7-9
CDR3 protein: CASSNLQESPLHF
CDR3 DNA: TGTGCCAGCAGCAACCTACAGGAATCACCCCTCCACTTT

J gene: TRBJ1-3
D gene: .
clone size: .
V gene: TRBV5-8
CDR3 protein: CASSLAQGGGNTIYF
CDR3 DNA: TGTGCCAGCAGCTTGGCGCAGGGAGGGGGAAACACCATATATTTT

J gene: TRBJ2-2
D gene: TRBD1
clone size: .
V gene: TRBV7-3
CDR3 protein: CASSLTPGQGATGELFF
CDR3 DNA: TGTGCCAGCAGCTTAACGCCGGGACAGGGGGCGACCGGGGAGCTGTTTTTT

J gene: TRBJ1-2
D gene: .
clone size: .
V gene: TRBV7-2
CDR3 protein: CASALGAGRWSGYTF
CDR3 DNA: TGTGCCAGCGCTCTAGGGGCAGGGAGGTGGTCCGGCTACACCTTC

J gene: TRBJ2-1
D gene: TRBD2
clone size: .
V gene: TRBV4-1
CDR3 protein: CASSQDGGLAGYKFF
CDR3 DNA: TGCGCCAGCAGCCAAGATGGGGGACTAGCGGGATACAAGTTCTTC

J gene: TRBJ2-7
D gene: .
clone size: .
V gene: TRBV6-5
CDR3 protein: CASNTGSSYEQYF
CDR3 DNA: TGTGCCAGCAATACAGGTAGTTCCTACGAGCAGTACTTC

J gene: TRBJ2-7
D gene: .
clone size: .
V gene: TRBV9
CDR3 protein: CASSVDGYGVSYEQYF
CDR3 DNA: TGTGCCAGCAGCGTAGATGGTTACGGAGTCTCCTACGAGCAGTACTTC

J gene: TRBJ1-4
D gene: .
clone size: .
V gene: TRBV28
CDR3 protein: CASSLYSPNEKLFF
CDR3 DNA: TGTGCCAGCAGTTTGTACAGTCCTAATGAAAAACTGTTTTTT

J gene: TRBJ2-1
D gene: TRBD2
clone size: .
V gene: TRBV5-1
CDR3 protein: CASSLDGGGHNEQFF
CDR3 DNA: TGCGCCAGCAGCTTGGATGGGGGAGGGCACAATGAGCAGTTCTTC

J gene: TRBJ2-7
D gene: .
clone size: few
V gene: TRBV19
CDR3 protein: CASSNQGYSYEQYF
CDR3 DNA: TGTGCCAGTAGTAACCAGGGATATTCCTACGAGCAGTACTTC

J gene: TRBJ1-6
D gene: TRBD1
clone size: once
V gene: TRBV2
CDR3 protein: CAISTGLYSPLHF
CDR3 DNA: TGTGCCATCTCGACAGGGCTATACTCACCCCTCCACTTT

J gene: TRBJ2-7
D gene: TRBD1
clone size: .
V gene: TRBV2
CDR3 protein: CASSILRGQRTAYEQYF
CDR3 DNA: TGTGCCAGCAGTATACTCCGGGGACAGCGAACTGCCTACGAGCAGTACTTC

J gene: TRBJ1-5
D gene: .
clone size: .
V gene: TRBV12-3/TRBV12-4
CDR3 protein: CASSLERNQPQHF
CDR3 DNA: TGTGCCAGCAGTTTAGAGCGTAATCAGCCCCAGCATTTT

J gene: TRBJ2-7
D gene: TRBD2
clone size: .
V gene: TRBV10-3
CDR3 protein: CATSETSGGSYEQYF
CDR3 DNA: TGTGCCACATCGGAGACTAGCGGGGGTTCCTACGAGCAGTACTTC

J gene: TRBJ1-1
D gene: TRBD1
clone size: .
V gene: TRBV5-1
CDR3 protein: CASRKGQTNTEAFF
CDR3 DNA: TGCGCCAGCAGAAAGGGACAGACGAACACTGAAGCTTTCTTT

J gene: TRBJ2-3
D gene: .
clone size: .
V gene: TRBV7-3
CDR3 protein: CASSSSTDTQYF
CDR3 DNA: TGTGCCAGCAGCTCTAGCACAGATACGCAGTATTTT

J gene: TRBJ2-2
D gene: .
clone size: .
V gene: TRBV28
CDR3 protein: CASLTGQRGPGELFF
CDR3 DNA: TGTGCCAGCCTAACTGGCCAAAGAGGGCCCGGGGAGCTGTTTTTT

J gene: TRBJ2-1
D gene: TRBD1
clone size: .
V gene: TRBV19
CDR3 protein: CASSMIQGAEDEQFF
CDR3 DNA: TGTGCCAGTAGTATGATCCAGGGGGCTGAGGATGAGCAGTTCTTC

J gene: TRBJ2-7
D gene: .
clone size: .
V gene: TRBV11-2
CDR3 protein: CASSPLIAGATYEQYF
CDR3 DNA: TGTGCCAGCAGCCCCCTTATTGCGGGGGCTACCTACGAGCAGTACTTC

J gene: TRBJ2-1
D gene: TRBD2
clone size: .
V gene: TRBV7-6
CDR3 protein: CASSTSGGPYNEQFF
CDR3 DNA: TGTGCCAGCAGCACCAGCGGGGGGCCCTACAATGAGCAGTTCTTC

J gene: TRBJ1-3
D gene: .
clone size: .
V gene: TRBV28
CDR3 protein: CASSLTRVGNTIYF
CDR3 DNA: TGTGCCAGCAGTTTAACCCGGGTTGGAAACACCATATATTTT

J gene: TRBJ1-2
D gene: .
clone size: .
V gene: TRBV10-3
CDR3 protein: CAISERTAYGYTF
CDR3 DNA: TGTGCCATCAGTGAAAGGACAGCATATGGCTACACCTTC